This T cell receptor (beta chain) was identified during a study of T cells after yellow fever vaccination. Whole-study context: Those fractions that held only low numbers of cells were prepared using the SMART-Seq v4 Ultra Low Input RNA kit.

TCRdb ran MiXCR on the 5' RACE reads and lists one entry per CDR3 protein. The table records more than 350,000 distinct CDR3 sequences, under 14% of them present only once. Germline trimming cut 1 base from V and 12 bases from J; bases unmatched to any gene: 2. Germline V gene sequence: CDR1 DFQATT, CDR2 SNEGSKA (reference sequence). CDR3 size: 11 residues. V gene TRBV20-1 combines with J gene TRBJ2-1; TRBD1 aligns across 8 bases. The clonotype comes from a man aged 18 to 30 who received the YFV17D yellow fever vaccine. The source material was PBMCs, sampled on the day of the first yellow fever vaccination. The CDR3 nucleotides are TGCAGTGCTAGAGGACAGGGGAGGCAGTTCTTC. It translates to CSARGQGRQFF.